The 26 T cell receptor beta chains below come from one sample, sequenced in a study of T cells in Graves' hyperthyroidism and ophthalmopathy. Amplified TCR beta CDR3 regions came from RNA transcripts. Carried out on the TCR CDR3, a first-round RT-PCR used the HTBI primer set. MiXCR, applied by TCRdb to the multiplex PCR reads, yields one record per CDR3 protein. In the table there are nearly 600,000 distinct CDR3 sequences, roughly 13% of which are singletons. Sequenced input: blood. The origin of the receptors is a woman aged 25 to 39 with Graves' hyperthyroidism that later progressed to Graves' ophthalmopathy.

This chain uses TRBV6-1 with TRBJ2-7; D tentatively fits TRBD1 or TRBD2 (5 bases each). The CDR3 is made up of 14 amino acids. Trimming shortened V by 7 bases and J by 6 bases, and 19 bases separated the two germline ends. Germline values: CDR1 MNHNS, CDR2 SASEGT. This CDR3 reads CASKPGPSGIEQYF. DNA for the CDR3: TGTGCCAGCAAACCGGGACCCTCTGGGATCGAGCAGTACTTC.

This clonotype was observed many times. The chain joins TRBV15 to TRBJ2-5; D possibly uses TRBD1 or TRBD2 (5 bases each). V was trimmed by 2 bases and J by 2 bases, leaving 15 bases between them. The CDR3 has 16 residues. CDR1 is LNHNV and CDR2 is YYDKDF in the germline V gene (reference sequence). The CDR3 sequence is CATSRNSPGPQETQYF. CDR3 in DNA: TGTGCCACCAGCAGAAATTCCCCGGGACCACAAGAGACCCAGTACTTC.

The sample holds many counts of this clonotype. V is TRBV3-1 and J is TRBJ2-7; a possible D gene is TRBD2 (6 bases). The CDR3 extends over 14 amino acids. Between the trimmed V and J ends, which lost 5 bases and 2 bases, there was a span of 13 bases. The germline V gene encodes CDR1 LGHDT and CDR2 YNNKEL (reference sequence). This chain's CDR3 is CASSWASVPYEQYF. DNA for the CDR3: TGTGCCAGCAGCTGGGCTAGCGTCCCCTACGAGCAGTACTTC.

The chain has TRBV7-9 and TRBJ1-2; a weak D match, TRBD1 (6 bases). The germline V and J ends were trimmed by 5 bases and 4 bases, with 20 bases remaining between them. Germline V CDR1 and CDR2: SEHNR, FQNEAQ (reference sequence). The CDR3 spans 16 residues. CDR3 sequence reads: CASSKEQTGGAYGYTF. For the CDR3, the DNA is TGTGCCAGCAGCAAGGAACAGACAGGAGGTGCCTATGGCTACACCTTC.

This clonotype was seen a few times. The CDR3 DNA reads as TGTGCCAGCAGCTTTGGGAGAATCAATCAGCCCCAGCATTTT. Its protein product is CASSFGRINQPQHF. V gene TRBV7-2 combines with J gene TRBJ1-5; unclear D gene. V was pared by 3 bases and J by 3 bases, with 9 bases between. Germline V gene sequence: CDR1 SGHTA, CDR2 FQGNSA. This CDR3 comprises 14 residues.

V is TRBV5-6 and J is TRBJ2-6; a possible D gene is TRBD1 (6 bases). V was cut by 3 bases and J by 2 bases, with 12 bases left in between. The CDR3 is 16 amino acids. Per germline, CDR1 SGHDT and CDR2 YYEEEE. The CDR3 is CASSSTGHAGANVLTF. The CDR3 DNA sequence: TGTGCCAGCAGCTCGACAGGCCACGCTGGGGCCAACGTCCTGACTTTC.

In its sample, this clonotype was seen a few times. This rearrangement joins TRBV27 to TRBJ2-1; D is possibly TRBD2 (5 bases). The CDR3 extends over 18 amino acids. Trimming left V 2 bases short and J 0 bases short, with 17 bases between. CDR1 and CDR2 from the germline V gene are MNHEY and SMNVEV (reference sequence). The CDR3 reads CASSLGRWPGSSYNEQFF. CDR3 coding DNA: TGTGCCAGCAGTTTAGGTCGATGGCCGGGGAGCTCCTACAATGAGCAGTTCTTC.

This clonotype was counted many times. The V and J genes are TRBV7-2 and TRBJ2-2; unclear D gene. The CDR3 extends over 15 amino acids. Germline V gives CDR1 SGHTA, CDR2 FQGNSA. V was shortened by 5 bases and J by 1 base, with 11 bases between the two germline ends. CDR3 sequence: CASSPGRWNTGELFF. CDR3 sequence (DNA): TGTGCCAGCAGCCCTGGACGTTGGAACACCGGGGAGCTGTTTTTT.

This clonotype was recorded many times. This rearrangement joins TRBV28 to TRBJ2-2, with TRBD1 matching over 7 bases. This CDR3 has 14 residues. Trimming took 4 bases from V and 4 from J; bases not matched to a gene: 3. Per germline, CDR1 MDHEN and CDR2 SYDVKM. CDR3 loop: CASSSTGVTGELFF. The DNA for the CDR3 is TGTGCCAGCAGTTCCACAGGGGTCACCGGGGAGCTGTTTTTT. The whole variable domain, filled in from reference TRBV28 and TRBJ2-2, reads DVKVTQSSRYLVKRTGEKVFLECVQDMDHENMFWYRQDPGLGLRLIYFSYDVKMKEKGDIPEGYSVSREKKERFSLILESASTNQTSMYLCASSSTGVTGELFFGEGSRLTVL.

This clonotype has more than one count but fewer than ten. The chain couples TRBV19 to TRBJ2-7; no firm D call. The ends were cut back, 3 bases at V and 5 bases at J, with 8 bases in the middle. This CDR3 is built from 12 residues. CDR1 and CDR2 (germline): LNHDA, SQIVND (reference sequence). The DNA of the CDR3 is TGTGCCAGTAGTATGGGTGCGAACGAGCAGTACTTC. It encodes CASSMGANEQYF. Based on the CDR3 plus reference TRBV19 and TRBJ2-7, the full variable domain is DGGITQSPKYLFRKEGQNVTLSCEQNLNHDAMYWYRQDPGQGLRLIYYSQIVNDFQKGDIAEGYSVSREKKESFPLTVTSAQKNPTAFYLCASSMGANEQYFGPGTRLTVT.

In this sample, this clonotype turned up many times. The CDR3 nucleotides are TGTGCTAGTGGGATGGGACTAGCGGGAGATACGCAGTATTTT. Protein: CASGMGLAGDTQYF. This sequence joins TRBV12-5 and TRBJ2-3, with 12 bases aligning to TRBD2. This CDR3 has 14 residues. Germline V gene data show CDR1 as LGHNT and CDR2 as FRNRAP. After removal of 6 bases from V and 5 bases from J, the junction contained 3 bases not matched to a gene. Together with reference TRBV12-5 and TRBJ2-3, the CDR3 gives the full variable domain: DARVTQTPRHKVTEMGQEVTMRCQPILGHNTVFWYRQTMMQGLELLAYFRNRAPLDDSGMPKDRFSAEMPDATLATLKIQPSEPRDSAVYFCASGMGLAGDTQYFGPGTRLTVL.

This chain links TRBV7-3 with TRBJ2-1, with 10 positions matching TRBD1. The CDR3 is 15 amino acids. V dropped 3 bases and J dropped 9; count of bases not matched to a gene: 8. CDR1 SGHTA and CDR2 FQGTGA come from the germline V gene. DNA for the CDR3: TGTGCCAGCAGCTTCGCGGGACAGGGGATAAGTGAGCAGTTCTTC. Translated, it gives CASSFAGQGISEQFF.

This clonotype was recorded a few times. The CDR3 coding sequence is TGTGCCAGCAGTTACGGGACAGGGACCGAAGCTTTCTTT. Its protein product is CASSYGTGTEAFF. The chain combines TRBV6-2 or TRBV6-3 with TRBJ1-1; TRBD1 matches at 9 bases. The V gene end was trimmed by 2 bases and the J gene end by 8 bases; junction bases not matched to a gene: 3. The CDR3 has 13 amino acids. Germline CDR1 is MNHEY and CDR2 is SVGEGT.

This clonotype has only a few counts. The V gene is TRBV3-1, the J gene TRBJ1-6; D gene uncertain. CDR3 length: 17 amino acids. In germline, CDR1 is LGHDT, CDR2 YNNKEL (reference sequence). V was clipped by 1 base and J by 5 bases, with 15 bases between them. The CDR3 sequence: CASSQGETRQHNSPLHF. DNA for the CDR3: TGTGCCAGCAGCCAAGGAGAGACCCGGCAGCATAATTCACCCCTCCACTTT. The full variable domain, rest sourced from reference TRBV3-1 and TRBJ1-6, is DTAVSQTPKYLVTQMGNDKSIKCEQNLGHDTMYWYKQDSKKFLKIMFSYNNKELIINETVPNRFSPKSPDKAHLNLHINSLELGDSAVYFCASSQGETRQHNSPLHFGNGTRLTVT.

The genes are TRBV10-3 and TRBJ1-4; D gene ambiguous. Trimming left V 0 bases short and J 8 bases short, with 10 bases between. Germline CDR1 ENHRY, CDR2 SYGVKD. The CDR3 loop spans 14 amino acids. The CDR3 protein is CAISESEPNEKLFF. The CDR3 coding sequence is TGTGCCATCAGTGAGTCGGAGCCAAACGAAAAACTGTTTTTT.

This clonotype was observed at least ten times. V and J are TRBV30 and TRBJ1-2; D possibly corresponds to TRBD1 (5 bases). The germline V gene has CDR1 GTSNPN and CDR2 SVGIG (reference sequence). V lost 0 bases and J 7 bases, leaving 9 bases between the germline ends. The CDR3 consists of 12 residues. The CDR3 loop reads CAWSVGGGGYTF. The CDR3 DNA reads TGTGCCTGGAGTGTGGGGGGGGGTGGCTACACCTTC.

In this sample, this clonotype turned up many times. The CDR3 region is CASSGPVIGSPLHF. CDR3 sequence (DNA): TGTGCCAGTAGTGGCCCAGTGATAGGATCACCCCTCCACTTT. This sequence joins TRBV19 and TRBJ1-6; D unclear. V dropped 5 bases and J dropped 10 bases, with 15 bases sitting between them. The CDR3 is 14 residues long. Germline V lookup: CDR1 LNHDA, CDR2 SQIVND (reference sequence).

This clonotype was recorded a few times. This may be a read error: a much more frequent sequence differs by one nucleotide. The rearrangement links TRBV27 to TRBJ2-5; D not resolved. The length of the CDR3 is 14 residues. Germline V gene lookup returns CDR1 MNHEY and CDR2 SMNVEV (reference sequence). The CDR3 DNA sequence: TGTACCAGCAGTTCGGCGGCGGCACAAGAGACCCAGTACTTC. It encodes CTSSSAAAQETQYF.

About this clonotype: It may be a read error: a sequence one base away is much more abundant. The CDR3: CASRNSGGLHLSLLEHF. The CDR3 bases are TGTGCCAGCAGGAACAGCGGGGGGCTACACCTCTCCTTGCTCGAGCATTTT. The chain combines TRBV6-1 with TRBJ1-5, with a weak D call TRBD1 (6 bases). This CDR3 has 17 residues. The V and J ends lost 6 bases and 14 bases respectively, with 32 bases between them. Germline V CDR1 and CDR2: MNHNS, SASEGT.

This clonotype was found many times. V usage is TRBV5-1 and J usage is TRBJ2-7; D perhaps matches TRBD1 (6 bases). V was pared by 4 bases and J by 3 bases, with 14 bases between. The CDR3 runs 14 residues. Germline V gene sequence: CDR1 SGHRS, CDR2 YFSETQ. CDR3 DNA: TGCGCCAGCAGCGCCGGGACACCAAACTACGAGCAGTACTTC. Its translation: CASSAGTPNYEQYF.

Note on this clonotype: Germline and junction disagree at one end, which may indicate a read error. The rearrangement uses TRBV5-1 and TRBJ1-6; D remains unclear. Germline V lookup: CDR1 SGHRS, CDR2 YFSETQ. The CDR3 has 15 amino acids. The CDR3 sequence: CASSLDGVEDSPLHF. Written as DNA, the CDR3 is TGCGCCAGCAGCTTGGACGGCGTTGAGGATTCGCCCCTCCACTTT. Based on the CDR3 plus reference TRBV5-1 and TRBJ1-6, the full variable domain is KAGVTQTPRYLIKTRGQQVTLSCSPISGHRSVSWYQQTPGQGLQFLFEYFSETQRNKGNFPGRFSGRQFSNSRSEMNVSTLELGDSALYLCASSLDGVEDSPLHFGNGTRLTVT.

The CDR3 here is CATGDGHYSNQPQHF. The CDR3 nucleotides read TGTGCCACTGGGGACGGCCACTATAGCAATCAGCCCCAGCATTTT. The chain employs TRBV6-1 and TRBJ1-5, with D tentatively TRBD1 (5 bases). Deletions cut 10 bases from V and 0 bases from J, with 16 bases between. Per the germline V gene, CDR1 is MNHNS and CDR2 is SASEGT. CDR3 size: 15 residues.

This clonotype was observed many times. This rearrangement joins TRBV3-1 to TRBJ2-4; possible D gene TRBD1, 5 bases. Germline V gene data show CDR1 as LGHDT and CDR2 as YNNKEL (reference sequence). This CDR3 has 14 amino acids. V lost 4 bases to trimming and J lost 7 bases, with 14 bases between them. The CDR3 is CASSLGLVWNIQYF. CDR3 nucleotide sequence: TGTGCCAGCAGCCTGGGGCTAGTCTGGAACATTCAGTACTTC.

The gene calls are TRBV20-1 and TRBJ1-5, with 10 bases fitting TRBD1. CDR3 length: 14 residues. V lost 6 bases, J lost 4 bases, and 6 bases stayed unmatched. Per germline, CDR1 DFQATT and CDR2 SNEGSKA (reference sequence). For the CDR3, the DNA is TGCAGTGCAATTCCGGGACAGGGGAATCAGCCCCAGCATTTT. This gives the protein CSAIPGQGNQPQHF.

Comment on this clonotype: A read error may explain this, as a much larger clone is one base away. The chain links TRBV7-2 to TRBJ2-2; D unresolved. The ends were cut back, 6 bases at V and 5 bases at J, with 13 bases in the middle. The CDR3 contains 14 residues. Germline CDR1 is SGHTA and CDR2 is FQGNSA. The CDR3 nucleotides read TGTGCCAGCAGATTACCATTAACTACCGGGGAGCTGTTTTTT. Encoded protein: CASRLPLTTGELFF.

This chain joins TRBV7-6 and TRBJ2-5; D ambiguous. Trimming took off 0 bases at V and 4 bases at J, with 6 bases between the two ends. The CDR3 contains 13 residues. The V gene's germline CDR1 is SGHVS and CDR2 FNYEAQ. DNA for the CDR3: TGTGCCAGCAGCTTAGCTTATCTAGAGACCCAGTACTTC. Translated, it gives CASSLAYLETQYF.